This T cell receptor beta chain emerged from a study of siplizumab effects on memory and regulatory T cells. Details on this clone: Antigen specificity is unknown.

Generated by immunoSEQ multiplex PCR, the TCRdb table keeps only in-frame clones and is missing some. Among over 60,000 clones listed, more than 80% were seen once. Germline CDR1 SGHNT, CDR2 YYREEE (reference sequence). V lost 4 bases and J lost 6; bases outside the gene matches: 13. The CDR3 is 15 residues long. Overall study findings and caveats: A mean of roughly 68% of mappable alloreactive CD4+ clones were Treg-derived with siplizumab, compared with about 30% in controls. In roughly 75-95% of proliferating CD4+ or CD8+ clones, a naive or memory phenotype could not be assigned. Alloreactive sequences tracing back to unstimulated CD4+ memory cells fell significantly with siplizumab.

The J gene is TRBJ2-7, the V gene TRBV5-4, with 7 bases identical to TRBD1. The receptor's source is a human donor in good health. Sequencing used CD8+ T cells sorted from blood. Here the CDR3 reads CASSARQGMRVEQYF. The CDR3 DNA reads TGTGCCAGCAGCGCCCGACAGGGTATGAGGGTCGAGCAGTACTTC.